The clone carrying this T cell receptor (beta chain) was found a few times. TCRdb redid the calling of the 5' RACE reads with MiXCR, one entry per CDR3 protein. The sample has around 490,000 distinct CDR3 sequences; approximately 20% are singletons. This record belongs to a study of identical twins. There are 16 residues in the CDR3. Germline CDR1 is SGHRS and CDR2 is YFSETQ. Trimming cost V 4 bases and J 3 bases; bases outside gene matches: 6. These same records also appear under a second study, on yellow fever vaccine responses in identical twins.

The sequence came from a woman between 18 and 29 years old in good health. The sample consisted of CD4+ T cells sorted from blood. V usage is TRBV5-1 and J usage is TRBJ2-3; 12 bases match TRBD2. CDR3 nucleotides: TGCGCCAGCAGCGGGGCCGGGACTAGCGGGACAGATACGCAGTATTTT. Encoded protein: CASSGAGTSGTDTQYF.